These 7 T cell receptor beta chains came from one sample sequenced in a study of shared clonotypes between healthy human individuals. The protocol was immunoSEQ multiplex PCR, while the TCRdb copy is restricted to in-frame clones and leaves out a portion. The sample comprises around 1.6 million clones, 98% of which are singletons, and around 0.47% rests with the top ten. The sequenced sample consisted of naive CD4+ T cells sorted from blood. Subset: CD45RA+ positively selected. The receptor set was obtained from a man younger than 45 in good health.

This chain joins TRBV5-1 and TRBJ2-5; D gene ambiguous. Germline CDR1 reads SGHRS; CDR2 reads YFSETQ. This CDR3 contains 13 residues. V was clipped by 0 bases and J by 4 bases, with 7 bases between them. CDR3 sequence reads: CASSLGIRETQYF. CDR3 nucleotides: TGCGCCAGCAGCTTGGGCATTCGAGAGACCCAGTACTTC.

This clone has a single count. The rearrangement uses TRBV18 and TRBJ2-6; 13 nucleotides line up with TRBD2. CDR3 size: 20 residues. The V segment lost 4 bases and the J segment 0 bases; nucleotides outside the gene matches: 9. Germline V lookup: CDR1 KGHSH, CDR2 LQKENI. The CDR3 sequence is CASSLTGTSGESSGANVLTF. The CDR3 nucleotides read TGTGCCAGCTCACTTACCGGGACTAGCGGGGAAAGCTCTGGGGCCAACGTCCTGACTTTC.

The chain employs TRBV4-3 and TRBJ2-5; D is possibly TRBD1 (5 bases). The CDR3 consists of 15 residues. Trimming pared 4 bases from V and 4 bases from J, leaving 16 bases between. From germline, CDR1 is LGHNA and CDR2 YSLEER. CDR3 DNA: TGCGCCAGCAGCCCCGTGATCGCCCAGGGAGAGACCCAGTACTTC. It is translated as CASSPVIAQGETQYF.

The CDR3 bases are TGTGCCAGCTCAGGTGGAATAGGCTCCTACGAGCAGTACTTC. Its translation: CASSGGIGSYEQYF. This chain connects TRBV18 to TRBJ2-7, with no clear D. Germline V gene sequence: CDR1 KGHSH, CDR2 LQKENI. This CDR3 is built from 14 residues. The V gene lost 5 bases and the J gene lost 0 bases, with 11 bases spanning the gap.

V and J are TRBV4-3 and TRBJ2-7; 8 bases line up with TRBD2. Germline trimming cut 1 base from V and 5 bases from J; bases unmatched to any gene: 1. CDR3 length: 13 residues. CDR1 LGHNA and CDR2 YSLEER come from the germline V gene. The CDR3 loop reads CASSQATSDEQYF. The CDR3 region has the DNA TGCGCCAGCAGCCAAGCGACTAGCGACGAGCAGTACTTC.

This chain links TRBV7-2 with TRBJ2-1; 11 bases line up with TRBD2. V lost 1 base, J lost 4 bases, and 3 bases stayed unmatched. The CDR3 runs to 16 residues. Germline V gives CDR1 SGHTA, CDR2 FQGNSA. The CDR3 sequence is CASSLGSSGRYNEQFF. The CDR3 nucleotides read TGTGCCAGCAGCTTAGGGTCTAGCGGGAGGTACAATGAGCAGTTCTTC.

This rearrangement joins TRBV6-1 to TRBJ2-7; no clear D. The germline V gene has CDR1 MNHNS and CDR2 SASEGT. V lost 5 bases to trimming and J lost 2 bases, with 10 bases between them. The CDR3 spans 13 residues. CDR3 bases: TGTGCCAGCAGTAAACGGACCCCCTACGAGCAGTACTTC. It codes for CASSKRTPYEQYF.